This paragraph covers one TCR beta chain sequence. Its target antigen remains unknown. No base quality information exists; no much larger clone differs at one position. The entry originates in a study of cytomegalovirus exposure and HLA in healthy donors (dated by TCRdb to about 2017). Background on the whole study: An earlier analysis of 587 of the donors reported 250 to 300 Gb of sequence data and about 120 million unique TCR beta sequences obtained from approximately 180 million T cells. Both class I and class II loci were covered by HLA typing, at four-digit resolution. Among the roughly 400 genotyped donors, approximately 76% belonged to the genetic ancestry cluster associated with self-reported Caucasian donors. An earlier analysis of around 640 of the donors used high-throughput TCR beta sequencing to judge whether each TCR beta V gene segment behaved as functional or pseudogenic. The number of donors typed differed by locus, with roughly 629-640 for A, B, C, DRB1 and DQB1, over 500 for DQA1, 600 to 610 for DPA1, and 472 for DPB1. A separate validation cohort of roughly 130 different subjects was used in addition to the roughly 670-subject first cohort. To predict cytomegalovirus infection status, the study brought together high-throughput TCR immunosequencing, statistical association of individual TCRs with disease status, and machine learning. An early release covering more than 500 HLA-typed donors comprised around 300 gigabases of sequencing data and around 80 million unique TCR sequences. Donor age, sex, ethnicity and CMV serostatus were compiled alongside the repertoire data. Rather than using new phenotypic data, the later analysis identified candidate immune exposures from TCR beta sequences and from how often those sequences occurred across donors. All discovery cohort repertoires had been generated on a single sequencing platform. Because of strong linkage in the cohort, 5 or 6 DR-DQ haplotypes were treated as single units for association and clustering. The T cell repertoires of 700 or so subjects were profiled by immunosequencing and related to cytomegalovirus serostatus. The aim of the study was to test whether cataloging public T cell receptors could identify signatures of past pathogen exposure. To study patterns of TCR occurrence, a later analysis re-analyzed previously published TCR beta repertoires from 600 to 750 donors and added high-resolution HLA genotyping. Among about 370 genotyped donors of the cohort, an average of around 250,000 unique TCR beta nucleotide sequences was sequenced per donor, of which about 19% were non-productive. A later genetic analysis used genome-wide SNP genotypes for about 60% of the 666 donors, treating that subset as a discovery cohort.

Library prep was done by the immunoSEQ multiplex PCR assay. For the multiplex PCR, a mixture combining 60 forward primers for TCR Vbeta segments and 13 reverse primers for TCR Jbeta segments was used. A multiplex PCR assay on genomic DNA amplified the CDR3 region of rearranged TCR beta genes. Amplified TCR beta libraries were sequenced as 87-base-pair reads on the Illumina HiSeq System. For the original study's pipeline: In a later analysis, about 80 million unique TCR beta chains were counted across the 500 to 700 repertoires, and about 10 million of these chains were shared by at least two donors. To remove PCR and sequencing errors, raw reads were error-corrected and collapsed into unique sequences using a nearest-neighbor algorithm that merged closely related sequences. To assign V, D and J gene segments, CDR3 sequences were aligned to IMGT reference sequences. Each retained sequence needed at least a six-nucleotide match to both a V gene segment and a J gene segment. A rearrangement was called productive if the CDR3 had no stop codons and remained in frame with V and J, and every other rearrangement was called non-productive. Following IMGT convention, CDR3 was defined as the stretch from the second conserved V-encoded cysteine to the conserved J-encoded phenylalanine. In an earlier analysis of approximately 500 of the donors, sequences lacking an unambiguous match to a single V gene segment were excluded. An earlier analysis of a few hundred of the donors called V segments functional above 56.7% productive rearrangements and segregating when the between-donor standard deviation exceeded 5%. A statistical classification framework was built to diagnose cytomegalovirus status from the catalog of TCR beta chain sequences. V and J gene assignment, in a later analysis, came from comparing TCR nucleotide sequences with IMGT/GENE-DB human TR gene sequences. A later analysis assigned CDR3 sequences and most-parsimonious VDJ recombination scenarios with the TCRdist pipeline. In a later analysis, each TCR beta chain was defined by its CDR3 amino acid sequence together with its V-gene family, and reads without a unique V-gene family were excluded. To address suspected cross-contamination and a sequencing artifact, a later analysis removed 550 to 750 highly shared, low-generation-probability nucleotide sequences. In a later analysis, a clonal expansion index for each public chain was calculated from normalized within-repertoire ranks of inferred template counts. In a later analysis, generation probabilities were computed using a VDJ recombination model fitted to out-of-frame rearrangements, and the results were checked against IGoR. In a later analysis, hypergeometric tests were used to score TCR-TCR, TCR-HLA and TCR-CMV co-occurrence, with a repertoire-size bias correction applied to TCR pairs. A later analysis estimated false discovery rates by permuting HLA or CMV assignments 20 times. A later analysis grouped co-occurring TCRs with DBSCAN, adding TCRdist sequence similarity when clustering within HLA-allele-positive subsets. Repertoires with fewer than 30,000 or more than 120,000 public chains were left out of co-occurrence clustering, as were four to six repertoires with anomalous nucleotide sharing. Sourced from immuneACCESS, this table was stored by TCRdb with only in-frame sequences that have V and J called. A share of the clones is absent; for the studies checked, an unresolved V gene accounts for under half, and the remainder has no known explanation. V and J calls and clone size are given by that table; D and trimming were obtained from the DNA. This sample comprises 150,000 to 200,000 clones, approximately 72% of them detected only once. The ten largest clonotypes hold about 2.5% of the sample.

Inclusive of the bounding cysteine and phenylalanine, the CDR3 is 14 residues long. Here the CDR3 DNA is all that survives: 42 bases in frame from base 1. V is cut back by 6 bases and J by 7 bases, with 9 bases in the junction unmatched. CDR1 is given as MNHEY and CDR2 as SMNVEV, both from the germline V gene (reference sequence). The cohort comprised 710 or so healthy bone marrow donors. At the time of sampling, all cohort members were nominally healthy, though unrecorded immune exposures were likely present. Of the 600 or so cohort members, around 300 had a positive CMV serostatus and about 400 had a negative one, while no CMV serostatus was recorded for the donor. Each donor provided a peripheral blood sample, and peripheral blood mononuclear cells were used for TCR beta sequencing. Genomic DNA extraction from the blood cell samples was performed with the Qiagen DNeasy Blood Extraction Kit. What the work shows at the level of the full study, not this receptor alone: Linkage disequilibrium might explain the correlated functional status among segregating V segments, but an unknown experimental factor could not be excluded. According to a later genetic analysis, donors in an Asian-associated ancestry cluster had fewer N-insertions in productive TCRs than the approximately 630-donor mean. Strong co-occurrence of HLA alleles, especially DR and DQ, made assigning TCR associations to individual alleles difficult. Some 15 rarely observed V segments, including chromosome 9 orphons, were excluded from the earlier analysis of about 500 of the donors because counts were too low. Presence/absence analyses assumed roughly uniform sequencing depth across donors, an assumption that may not hold. Cytomegalovirus status was reported to be diagnosed by the classifier with high specificity and sensitivity in both the original and validation cohorts. A later genetic analysis associated a missense DCLRE1C variant with V-gene and J-gene trimming of TCR beta chains, and an independent cohort replicated the association. A further reported finding was that TCR beta sequences accurately predicted the HLA-A and HLA-B alleles for most subjects in the first cohort. Specific HLA alleles were associated with about 17,000 TCR beta sequences at a false discovery rate of 0.05 in a later analysis. In vitro tests confirmed that three of the cytomegalovirus-associated TCR beta chains recognize cytomegalovirus antigens. A cluster of highly shared sequence variants was judged likely to be a technical artifact of the sequencing pipeline. CMV serostatus was the only immune exposure information available for the cohort. A later analysis reported that several top co-occurrence clusters appeared linked to parvovirus B19, influenza, CMV and Epstein-Barr virus. It was suggested by the authors that the approach could potentially be generalized to other disease states and immunological phenotypes. In a later analysis, most CMV-associated TCR beta chains were found to appear HLA-restricted, with HLA associations seemingly driven largely by CMV exposure. An earlier analysis of approximately 590 of the donors showed that most TCR beta V segments appeared in productive rearrangements either about 87% or about 30% of the time, which broadly matched IMGT annotations. In a later analysis, HLA-associated TCR beta chains were found to be more clonally expanded and to have lower generation probabilities than equally common non-associated chains. A total of roughly 160 TCR beta chains were listed by the study as associated with cytomegalovirus. According to a later analysis, TCR association rates differed among HLA loci, with DRB1 alleles showing the most associated TCRs and HLA-C alleles showing the fewest. Most TCR sequences were seen in very few donors, while some public TCRs were found in many individuals. The cohort was sequenced for TCR beta chains only, and without alpha or paired-chain data the features that could be detected were limited. Because some donors lacked HLA typing at each locus, the association tests relied only on the typed subset. Because the 87-base-pair reads could not distinguish some IMGT-functional V segments, including TRBV6-2 and TRBV6-3, those segments were excluded.

This TCR was sampled from a human donor in good health. The specimen sequenced was PBMCs. The chain joins TRBV27 to TRBJ1-5; TRBD1 aligns with 7 central bases. Here is the DNA: TGTGCCAGCAGAGTCGACAGGGCCCAACAGCCCCAGCATTTT. This translates into CASRVDRAQQPQHF.